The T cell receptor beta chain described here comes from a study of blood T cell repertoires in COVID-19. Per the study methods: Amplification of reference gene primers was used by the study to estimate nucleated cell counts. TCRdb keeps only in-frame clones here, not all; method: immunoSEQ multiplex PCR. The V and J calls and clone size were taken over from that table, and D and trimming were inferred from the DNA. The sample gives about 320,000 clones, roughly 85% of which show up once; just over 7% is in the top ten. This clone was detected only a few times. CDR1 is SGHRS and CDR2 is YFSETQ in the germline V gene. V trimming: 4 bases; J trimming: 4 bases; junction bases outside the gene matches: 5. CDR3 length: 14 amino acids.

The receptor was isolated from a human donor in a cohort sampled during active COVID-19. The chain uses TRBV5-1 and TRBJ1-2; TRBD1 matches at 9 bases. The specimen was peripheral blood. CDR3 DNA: TGCGCCAGCAGCCCCGGGACAGGGACCTATGGCTACACCTTC. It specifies CASSPGTGTYGYTF.